The T cell receptor (beta chain) described here comes from a study of tissue T cells after allogeneic stem cell transplantation. This table comes from immunoSEQ multiplex PCR, and its TCRdb copy is limited to in-frame clones, with some not included. This table has roughly 6,000 clones, approximately 52% appearing once. This clone was observed a handful of times. Its specificity is not known. Germline and genes: mouse. The CDR3 end is not reached by the read, which stops 1 residue before it; the germline J gene fills it in. Sample time point: mouse harvest day 7 after allogeneic transplant. Each mouse received 10^7 T-cell-depleted marrow cells plus 10^6 splenic CD5+ T cells by tail vein. B6 (H2b) cells into BALB/c (H2d) mice; tissues taken at day 7 or 14. V was clipped by 5 bases and J by 7 bases; unmatched bases: 3. This CDR3 has 14 amino acids. The V gene's germline CDR1 is KGHPV and CDR2 FQNQEV (reference sequence).

General study results and limits: Motif-based clustering found tissue-specific repertoire signatures shared across patients, though few clones were shared. Within patients, tissue anatomy strongly shaped TCR repertoire composition.

This clonotype was obtained from a female BALB/c mouse given C57BL/6 T cells with graft-versus-host disease after an allogeneic hematopoietic cell transplant. Input material: gut tissue. The V gene is TRBV26, the J gene TRBJ1-6; 9 bases are shared with TRBD1. TRBJ1-6 is labeled an ORF, and its function is uncertain. The CDR3 bases that were read are TGTGCCAGCAGTTTCGGACAGGGGAATTCGCCCCTCTAC. It encodes CASSFGQGNSPLY. Given in full, the CDR3 is CASSFGQGNSPLYF.